The present T cell receptor beta chain was sequenced within a study of blood T cell repertoires in COVID-19. About the research overall: Recovered status applied to Cohort 3 donors who had two consecutive negative PCRs. It also applied to those with clearance or with symptom resolution.

In the authors' workflow: Estimated nucleated cell counts came from reference gene primer amplification. Profiled with immunoSEQ multiplex PCR; TCRdb holds only in-frame clones, not every one. V and J calls plus clone size are reproduced from that table; the DNA served to infer D and trimming. The table has 350,000 to 450,000 clones, 70% to 90% seen once. The V and J ends lost 1 base and 3 bases respectively, with 13 bases between them. This CDR3 spans 15 amino acids. The germline CDR1 and CDR2 sequences are LNHNV and YYDKDF (reference sequence). The TCR sequence derives from a man aged 40-49 years in a cohort exposed to, infected with or recovered from COVID-19 (not recorded which). The sequenced material came from PBMCs or T cells enriched from blood (not recorded which). The V gene is TRBV15, the J gene TRBJ2-7; D perhaps matches TRBD2 (7 bases). CDR3 coding DNA: TGTGCCACCAGCAGAGTGGGGGGGCCTTTCTACGAGCAGTACTTC. Its protein product is CATSRVGGPFYEQYF.